The 5 T cell receptor beta chains listed next were all sequenced from one sample in a study of blood T cell repertoires in COVID-19. Assay used: immunoSEQ multiplex PCR; TCRdb lists only in-frame clones, some missing. The data contain under 95,000 clones, about 80% of them singletons. Sample: peripheral blood. These receptors were collected from a man aged 55 to 70 with active or convalescent COVID-19.

The gene calls are TRBV3-1 (or the pseudogene TRBV3-2) and TRBJ1-2; 9 bases are shared with TRBD1. After removal of 1 base from V and 4 bases from J, the junction contained 4 bases not matched to a gene. CDR3 length: 15 amino acids. The germline V gene encodes CDR1 LGHDT and CDR2 YNNKEL (reference sequence). The CDR3 here is CASSQGGQGLYGYTF. The CDR3 DNA reads as TGTGCCAGCAGCCAAGGGGGACAGGGACTCTATGGCTACACCTTC.

V is TRBV29-1 and J is TRBJ2-7, with TRBD1 matching 8 bases. Germline V gene sequence: CDR1 SQVTM, CDR2 ANQGSEA. The CDR3 covers 16 residues. V lost 6 bases to trimming and J lost 4 bases; unmatched junction nucleotides: 17. In nucleotides, the CDR3 is TGCAGCGTGGGCACTAGATTGACAGGGGCGCTTTACGAGCAGTACTTC. Translation: CSVGTRLTGALYEQYF.

The chain combines TRBV9 with TRBJ2-2; 12 bases map to TRBD2. The CDR3 extends over 18 amino acids. From germline, CDR1 is SGDLS and CDR2 YYNGEE. V gave up 1 base and J gave up 3 bases; unmatched junction bases: 7. The CDR3 loop is CASSVTLLAGGYTGELFF. The CDR3 DNA sequence: TGTGCCAGCAGCGTAACCCTACTAGCGGGGGGATACACCGGGGAGCTGTTTTTT.

J is TRBJ1-1 and V is TRBV11-1; D gene uncertain. Germline V gene data show CDR1 as SGHAT and CDR2 as FQDESV (reference sequence). The V end lost 5 bases, the J end lost 1 base, and 11 bases lay between the germline ends. The CDR3 loop spans 14 amino acids. CDR3 protein: CASSRGRQNTEAFF. The CDR3 DNA sequence: TGTGCCAGCAGCCGAGGGAGACAGAACACTGAAGCTTTCTTT.

The rearrangement uses TRBV19 and TRBJ1-5, with 7 bases lining up with TRBD1. The trim removed 5 bases at V and 4 bases at J, leaving 5 bases unmatched. Germline CDR1 is LNHDA and CDR2 is SQIVND (reference sequence). The CDR3 covers 14 residues. CDR3 nucleotides: TGTGCCAGTAGTTCGGACAGGTTAAATCAGCCCCAGCATTTT. Encoded protein: CASSSDRLNQPQHF.